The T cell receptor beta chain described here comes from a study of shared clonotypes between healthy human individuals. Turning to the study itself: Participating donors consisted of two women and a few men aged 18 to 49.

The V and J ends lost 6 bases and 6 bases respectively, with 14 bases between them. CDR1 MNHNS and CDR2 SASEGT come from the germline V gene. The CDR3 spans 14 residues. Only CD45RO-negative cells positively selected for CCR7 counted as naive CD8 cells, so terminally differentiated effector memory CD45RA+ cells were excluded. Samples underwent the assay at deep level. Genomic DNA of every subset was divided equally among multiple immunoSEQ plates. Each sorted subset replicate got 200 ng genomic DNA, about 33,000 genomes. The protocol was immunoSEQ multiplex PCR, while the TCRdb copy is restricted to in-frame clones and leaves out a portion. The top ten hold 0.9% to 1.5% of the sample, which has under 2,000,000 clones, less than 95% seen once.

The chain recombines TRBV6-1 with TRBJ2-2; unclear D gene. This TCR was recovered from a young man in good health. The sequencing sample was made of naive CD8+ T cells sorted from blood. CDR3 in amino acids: CASSYEILPGELFF. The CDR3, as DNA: TGTGCCAGCAGCTACGAAATACTACCCGGGGAGCTGTTTTTT.